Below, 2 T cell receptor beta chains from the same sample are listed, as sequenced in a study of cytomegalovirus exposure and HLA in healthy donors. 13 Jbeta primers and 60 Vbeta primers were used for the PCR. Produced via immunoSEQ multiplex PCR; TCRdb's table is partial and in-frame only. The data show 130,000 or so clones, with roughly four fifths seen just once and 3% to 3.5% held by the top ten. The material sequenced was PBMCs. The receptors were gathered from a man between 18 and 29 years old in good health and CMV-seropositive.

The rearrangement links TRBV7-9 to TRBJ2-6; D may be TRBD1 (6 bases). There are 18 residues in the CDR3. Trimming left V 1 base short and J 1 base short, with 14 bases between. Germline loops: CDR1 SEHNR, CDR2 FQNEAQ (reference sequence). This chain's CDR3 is CASSLEGRGGSGANVLTF. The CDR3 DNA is TGTGCCAGCAGCTTAGAGGGCAGGGGCGGTTCTGGGGCCAACGTCCTGACTTTC.

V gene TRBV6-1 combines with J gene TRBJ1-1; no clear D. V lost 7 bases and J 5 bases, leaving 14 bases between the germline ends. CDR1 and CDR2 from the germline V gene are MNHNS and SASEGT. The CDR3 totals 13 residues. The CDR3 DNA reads TGTGCCAGCAAGGTTTTCCCGGGGACTGAAGCTTTCTTT. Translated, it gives CASKVFPGTEAFF.